A selection of T cell receptor beta chains follows, all from one sample in a study of post-analysis software for immune sequencing data. TCRdb re-derived calls from the PCR reads in MiXCR, one entry per CDR3 protein. This table holds 650,000 to 850,000 distinct CDR3 sequences, roughly 50% found once. Sequencing was carried out using blood. The receptors originated from a girl aged 5-17 years with multiple sclerosis. The CDR3 runs from the conserved cysteine through the conserved F or W. A D gene is named only where the DNA matches it firmly. Some rows have no size entry. The others give once, few or many, or a class for an expanded clone.

d_call	v_call	j_call	clone_size	cdr3_aa	cdr3_nt
TRBD2	TRBV5-6	TRBJ2-7	once	CASSLDGRAFYEQYF	TGTGCCAGCAGCTTGGACGGGAGGGCCTTCTACGAGCAGTACTTC
NA	TRBV11-2	TRBJ2-3	NA	CASSQTGTGDTQYF	TGTGCCAGCAGCCAAACGGGGACCGGAGATACGCAGTATTTT
NA	TRBV6-6	TRBJ1-2	NA	CASSYSTGGYTF	TGTGCCAGCAGTTACTCGACAGGTGGCTACACCTTC
TRBD2	TRBV6-5	TRBJ2-2	NA	CASRRTSGKNTGELFF	TGTGCCAGCAGACGGACTAGCGGGAAGAACACCGGGGAGCTGTTTTTT
TRBD1	TRBV20-1	TRBJ1-1	NA	CSAITGTGGEAFF	TGCAGTGCTATTACCGGGACAGGGGGTGAAGCTTTCTTT
TRBD2	TRBV13	TRBJ2-3	NA	CASSLRTSGRVPTDTQYF	TGTGCCAGCAGCCTCCGGACTAGCGGGAGAGTTCCCACAGATACGCAGTATTTT
TRBD2	TRBV20-1	TRBJ2-7	NA	CSARGVAGDPSYEQYF	TGCAGTGCTAGAGGAGTAGCGGGAGACCCCTCCTACGAGCAGTACTTC
NA	TRBV7-2	TRBJ2-4	many	CASSLAGGAKNIQYF	TGTGCCAGCAGCTTAGCGGGAGGAGCCAAAAACATTCAGTACTTC
TRBD2	TRBV4-2	TRBJ2-3	NA	CASSHAGLATGADTQYF	TGTGCCAGCAGCCACGCGGGACTAGCGACAGGAGCAGATACGCAGTATTTT
NA	TRBV29-1	TRBJ2-4	many	CSVSGAKNIQYF	TGCAGCGTTTCGGGGGCCAAAAACATTCAGTACTTC
NA	TRBV7-8	TRBJ2-3	few	CASSLYRDTSTDTQYF	TGCGCCAGCAGCTTATACCGGGACACTAGCACAGATACGCAGTATTTT
TRBD2	TRBV11-2	TRBJ2-7	NA	CASSLFSGTGEQYF	TGTGCCAGCAGCTTATTTAGCGGGACGGGCGAGCAGTACTTC
NA	TRBV21-1	TRBJ2-5	NA	CASSKRNQETQYF	TGTGCCAGCAGCAAACGAAACCAAGAGACCCAGTACTTC
NA	TRBV6-2/TRBV6-3	TRBJ1-2	NA	CASSGTGNNYGYTF	TGTGCCAGCAGCGGGACTGGAAATAACTATGGCTACACCTTC
NA	TRBV6-5	TRBJ1-5	few	CASSSFSGSNQLQHF	TGTGCCAGCAGTTCATTCTCTGGGAGCAATCAGCTCCAGCATTTT
NA	TRBV29-1	TRBJ1-5	NA	CSVGRDGQPQHF	TGCAGCGTGGGGAGGGACGGGCAGCCCCAGCATTTT
NA	TRBV15	TRBJ2-5	NA	CATSSGTAQETQYF	TGTGCCACCAGCAGCGGGACGGCCCAAGAGACCCAGTACTTC
NA	TRBV4-3	TRBJ1-2	NA	CASSRKAGTGSYGYTF	TGCGCCAGCAGCCGAAAAGCCGGGACGGGCTCCTATGGCTACACCTTC
NA	TRBV4-3	TRBJ1-1	NA	CASSQDFGSNTEAFF	TGCGCCAGCAGCCAGGACTTTGGCTCGAACACTGAAGCTTTCTTT
NA	TRBV12-3/TRBV12-4	TRBJ1-1	NA	CASSFIPRPANTEAFF	TGTGCCAGCAGTTTTATTCCCCGACCAGCGAACACTGAAGCTTTCTTT
NA	TRBV6-1	TRBJ2-3	NA	CAGREESGTDTQYF	TGTGCCGGCAGGGAGGAGTCAGGCACAGATACGCAGTATTTT
NA	TRBV6-6	TRBJ2-1	NA	CASSLLQGHEQFF	TGTGCCAGCAGTTTACTCCAGGGTCATGAGCAGTTCTTC
NA	TRBV27	TRBJ1-5	NA	CASSRGSSNQPQHF	TGTGCCAGCAGCCGGGGATCGAGCAATCAGCCCCAGCATTTT
NA	TRBV2	TRBJ2-7	NA	CASSGHDRDSSYEQYF	TGTGCCAGCAGTGGCCACGACAGGGACTCCTCCTACGAGCAGTACTTC
TRBD1	TRBV6-6	TRBJ1-2	NA	CASSYRTGQGVYGYTF	TGTGCCAGCAGTTACCGTACGGGACAGGGGGTCTATGGCTACACCTTC
TRBD2	TRBV7-3	TRBJ2-1	few	CASSLRATSGYNEQFF	TGTGCCAGCAGCTTACGGGCGACTAGCGGTTACAATGAGCAGTTCTTC
NA	TRBV7-9	TRBJ2-7	NA	CASSSTGDTGGQYF	TGTGCCAGCAGCTCGACAGGTGATACGGGCGGGCAGTACTTC
TRBD2	TRBV29-1	TRBJ2-5	few	CSVEGLLADQETQYF	TGCAGCGTTGAAGGACTGCTAGCGGACCAAGAGACCCAGTACTTC
NA	TRBV10-3	TRBJ2-1	NA	CAISESRLDRAYNEQFF	TGTGCCATCAGTGAGTCTAGGTTGGACAGAGCTTACAATGAGCAGTTCTTC
NA	TRBV24-1	TRBJ1-2	few	CATSDLNFYGYTF	TGTGCCACCAGTGATTTGAACTTTTATGGCTACACCTTC
NA	TRBV29-1	TRBJ2-7	NA	CSVWGSSSYEQYF	TGCAGCGTTTGGGGGTCATCCTCCTACGAGCAGTACTTC
NA	TRBV7-2	TRBJ2-1	NA	CASSPSDSSYNEQFF	TGTGCCAGCAGCCCTAGCGACAGCTCCTACAATGAGCAGTTCTTC
NA	TRBV6-1	TRBJ1-2	once	CASSGGWVQNYGYTF	TGTGCCAGCAGCGGGGGGTGGGTACAGAACTATGGCTACACCTTC
NA	TRBV12-3/TRBV12-4	TRBJ2-5	NA	CASSYREGSETQYF	TGTGCCAGCAGCTACAGGGAAGGGTCGGAGACCCAGTACTTC
NA	TRBV3-1	TRBJ2-7	NA	CASSQAGEPLYEQYF	TGTGCCAGCAGCCAAGCGGGTGAACCTCTGTACGAGCAGTACTTC
TRBD2	TRBV5-6	TRBJ2-1	few	CASSEVLAGDNEQFF	TGTGCCAGCAGCGAGGTACTAGCGGGAGACAATGAGCAGTTCTTC
NA	TRBV27	TRBJ2-7	NA	CASGWAYEQYF	TGTGCCAGCGGGTGGGCCTACGAGCAGTACTTC
NA	TRBV20-1	TRBJ2-1	NA	CSADRVLSDNEQFF	TGCAGTGCTGATAGAGTATTGTCAGACAATGAGCAGTTCTTC
NA	TRBV29-1	TRBJ2-1	few	CSGCLDYNEQFF	TGCAGCGGGTGCCTCGACTACAATGAGCAGTTCTTC
TRBD1	TRBV27	TRBJ2-3	NA	CASSSDQDRIPTDTQYF	TGTGCCAGCAGTTCGGACCAGGACAGGATCCCCACAGATACGCAGTATTTT
NA	TRBV29-1	TRBJ2-5	NA	CSVEGGLQETQYF	TGCAGCGTTGAAGGGGGACTCCAAGAGACCCAGTACTTC
TRBD1	TRBV12-3/TRBV12-4	TRBJ2-5	once	CASSLMTGDETQYF	TGTGCCAGCAGTTTGATGACAGGGGACGAGACCCAGTACTTC
NA	TRBV11-2	TRBJ2-2	NA	CASSPSVSLNTGELFF	TGCGCCAGCAGCCCCTCGGTATCTCTAAACACCGGGGAGCTGTTTTTT
NA	TRBV9	TRBJ2-1	NA	CASSAEGSLSYNEQFF	TGTGCCAGCAGCGCCGAGGGCTCTCTCTCCTACAATGAGCAGTTCTTC
NA	TRBV28	TRBJ1-3	few	CASSHLDTVNTIYF	TGTGCCAGCAGTCATCTAGACACCGTAAACACCATATATTTT
NA	TRBV7-2	TRBJ2-5	many	CASSLAPETQYF	TGTGCCAGCAGCTTAGCGCCGGAGACCCAGTACTTC
NA	TRBV7-2	TRBJ1-2	NA	CASSLPDYGYTF	TGTGCCAGCAGCTTACCTGACTATGGCTACACCTTC
NA	TRBV7-6	TRBJ2-1	few	CASSLVAARYNEQFF	TGTGCCAGCAGCTTAGTCGCAGCGAGGTACAATGAGCAGTTCTTC
TRBD1	TRBV7-2	TRBJ2-3	few	CASSQTGGTDTQYF	TGTGCCAGCAGCCAGACAGGGGGGACAGATACGCAGTATTTT